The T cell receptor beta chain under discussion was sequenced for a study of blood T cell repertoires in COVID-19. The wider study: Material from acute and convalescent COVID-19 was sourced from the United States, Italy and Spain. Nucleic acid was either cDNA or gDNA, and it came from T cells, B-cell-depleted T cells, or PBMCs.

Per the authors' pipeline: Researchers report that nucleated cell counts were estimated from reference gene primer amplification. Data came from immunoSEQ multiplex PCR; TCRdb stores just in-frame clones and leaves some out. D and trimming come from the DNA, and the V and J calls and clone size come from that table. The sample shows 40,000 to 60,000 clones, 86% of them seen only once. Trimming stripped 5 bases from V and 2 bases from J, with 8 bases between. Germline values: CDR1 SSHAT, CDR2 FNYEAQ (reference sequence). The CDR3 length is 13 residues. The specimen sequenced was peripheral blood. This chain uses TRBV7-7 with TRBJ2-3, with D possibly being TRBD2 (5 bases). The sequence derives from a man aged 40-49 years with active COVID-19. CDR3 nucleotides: TGTGCCAGCAGCCCGGGATTCACAGATACGCAGTATTTT. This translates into CASSPGFTDTQYF. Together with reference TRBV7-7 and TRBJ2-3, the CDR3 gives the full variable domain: GAGVSQSPRYKVTKRGQDVTLRCDPISSHATLYWYQQALGQGPEFLTYFNYEAQPDKSGLPSDRFSAERPEGSISTLTIQRTEQRDSAMYRCASSPGFTDTQYFGPGTRLTVL.